The 14 T cell receptor beta chains given below trace back to one sample, sequenced in a study of cytomegalovirus exposure and HLA in healthy donors. Amplification used 60 Vbeta primers and 13 Jbeta primers. TCRdb's copy holds only in-frame clones and misses some; the assay was immunoSEQ multiplex PCR. This sample has more than 90,000 clones; around 85% occur once, and the top ten carry around 3.6%. The sample consisted of PBMCs. The receptors were gathered from a man aged 25 to 40 in good health and CMV-seronegative.

The chain is built from TRBV6-5 and TRBJ1-2, with a tentative D call TRBD1 (5 bases). CDR1 and CDR2 (germline): MNHEY, SVGAGI. Trimming shortened V by 6 bases and J by 5 bases, and 13 bases separated the two germline ends. The length of the CDR3 is 13 residues. The CDR3 coding sequence is TGTGCCAGCAGCTTGACAGTCGGATATGGCTACACCTTC. It is translated as CASSLTVGYGYTF.

This clone was recorded a few times. The chain carries TRBV9 and TRBJ1-1, with a tentative D call TRBD1 (5 bases). The V gene's germline CDR1 is SGDLS and CDR2 YYNGEE. The CDR3 length is 14 residues. Trimming removed 3 bases from V and 3 bases from J, with 12 bases in between. In nucleotides, the CDR3 is TGTGCCAGCAGCGAAGGACATGCGTACACTGAAGCTTTCTTT. Amino acid sequence: CASSEGHAYTEAFF.

The rearrangement links TRBV7-2 to TRBJ1-2; 7 bases line up with TRBD1. The V gene end was trimmed by 6 bases and the J gene end by 0 bases; junction bases not matched to a gene: 4. Per germline, CDR1 SGHTA and CDR2 FQGNSA. This CDR3 spans 14 amino acids. In DNA form, the CDR3 reads TGTGCCAGCAGTGGGCAGGGGGCTAACTATGGCTACACCTTC. The encoded protein is CASSGQGANYGYTF. The variable domain in full, with the rest retrieved from reference TRBV7-2 and TRBJ1-2, is GAGVSQSPSNKVTEKGKDVELRCDPISGHTALYWYRQSLGQGLEFLIYFQGNSAPDKSGLPSDRFSAERTGGSVSTLTIQRTQQEDSAVYLCASSGQGANYGYTFGSGTRLTVV.

The chain recombines TRBV2 with TRBJ2-2; 8 bases are shared with TRBD1. The CDR3 spans 15 residues. Germline CDR1 and CDR2: SNHLY and FYNNEI. The trim removed 5 bases at V and 2 bases at J, leaving 4 bases unmatched. The DNA for the CDR3 is TGTGCCAGCAGTCAGGGGGCCCTTAACACCGGGGAGCTGTTTTTT. Amino acid sequence: CASSQGALNTGELFF.

This chain links TRBV6-1 with TRBJ2-1; the match to TRBD2 covers 9 bases. The CDR3 loop spans 15 amino acids. The trim removed 6 bases at V and 8 bases at J, leaving 11 bases unmatched. Germline CDR1 MNHNS, CDR2 SASEGT. The CDR3 DNA is TGTGCCAGCAGGAAGACTAGCGGAGGTTACGATGAGCAGTTCTTC. Translated, it gives CASRKTSGGYDEQFF.

The V call is TRBV6-1, the J call TRBJ1-1; 8 bases are a match to TRBD1. The CDR3 runs 15 residues. The germline gives CDR1 MNHNS, CDR2 SASEGT. The ends lost 3 bases at V and 4 bases at J; junction bases unmatched: 7. CDR3 region: CASSDHPQGGTEAFF. DNA for the CDR3: TGTGCCAGCAGTGACCATCCACAGGGGGGCACTGAAGCTTTCTTT.

The CDR3 DNA sequence: TGCAGCGTTGAAAAGAGCTCCTACAATGAGCAGTTCTTC. As protein: CSVEKSSYNEQFF. The chain couples TRBV29-1 to TRBJ2-1; D is unclear. The germline V and J ends were trimmed by 2 bases and 0 bases, with 5 bases remaining between them. The CDR3 extends over 13 amino acids. CDR1 and CDR2 from the germline V gene are SQVTM and ANQGSEA.

The chain links TRBV4-3 to TRBJ2-7; D perhaps matches TRBD1 (6 bases). Trimming removed 2 bases from V and 4 bases from J, with 9 bases in between. The CDR3 spans 13 residues. Germline-derived CDR1 and CDR2 are LGHNA and YSLEER. The CDR3 DNA is TGCGCCAGCAGCCAAACGACAGGATACGAGCAGTACTTC. Protein sequence: CASSQTTGYEQYF.

The CDR3 sequence: CASSPTSGSTDTQYF. The DNA of the CDR3 is TGTGCCAGCAGTCCGACTAGCGGGAGCACAGATACGCAGTATTTT. This chain joins TRBV6-4 and TRBJ2-3; 10 bases are a match to TRBD2. The CDR3 contains 15 residues. The germline gives CDR1 MRHNA, CDR2 SNTAGT. V lost 5 bases, J lost 0 bases, and 2 bases stayed unmatched.

The chain has TRBV5-6 and TRBJ2-3, with D possibly TRBD2 on 6 matching bases. CDR3 size: 12 residues. CDR1 is SGHDT and CDR2 is YYEEEE in the germline V gene. Trimming took off 4 bases at V and 4 bases at J, with 7 bases between the two ends. CDR3 protein: CASSRGADTQYF. The CDR3 DNA reads as TGTGCCAGCAGCCGCGGGGCAGATACGCAGTATTTT.

This chain links TRBV30 with TRBJ2-5; 7 bases match TRBD1. The J segment lost 2 bases and the V segment lost 0 bases, leaving 3 bases of the junction unmatched. Germline CDR1 is GTSNPN and CDR2 is SVGIG (reference sequence). The CDR3 covers 14 residues. The CDR3, as DNA: TGTGCCTGGAGTGTACTCAGGGGGCAAGAGACCCAGTACTTC. Protein product: CAWSVLRGQETQYF.

The chain combines TRBV5-1 with TRBJ2-1; D remains unclear. CDR3 length equals 16 residues. Germline assignment: CDR1 SGHRS and CDR2 YFSETQ. Between the trimmed V and J ends, which lost 3 bases and 0 bases, there was a span of 13 bases. The CDR3 loop is CASSSDKRSSYNEQFF. The CDR3 DNA reads as TGCGCCAGCAGCTCGGATAAGAGGAGCTCCTACAATGAGCAGTTCTTC.

V and J are TRBV9 and TRBJ1-4; D is possibly TRBD1 (6 bases). Germline V lookup: CDR1 SGDLS, CDR2 YYNGEE. The CDR3 contains 15 residues. V gave up 4 bases and J gave up 4 bases, with 14 bases separating them. The CDR3 sequence is CASSPEGTLNEKLFF. CDR3 nucleotides: TGTGCCAGCAGCCCAGAGGGGACACTTAATGAAAAACTGTTTTTT. Filled out from reference TRBV9 and TRBJ1-4, the complete variable domain reads DSGVTQTPKHLITATGQRVTLRCSPRSGDLSVYWYQQSLDQGLQFLIQYYNGEERAKGNILERFSAQQFPDLHSELNLSSLELGDSALYFCASSPEGTLNEKLFFGSGTQLSVL.

With regard to this clone: Other DNA variants within this sample encode the same CDR3. The rearrangement joins TRBV27 to TRBJ2-6; D not resolved. Germline-derived CDR1 and CDR2 are MNHEY and SMNVEV (reference sequence). The germline V and J ends were trimmed by 4 bases and 0 bases, with 4 bases remaining between them. The CDR3 spans 14 residues. In nucleotides, the CDR3 is TGTGCCAGCAGTTCACTCTCTGGGGCCAACGTCCTGACTTTC. Encoded protein: CASSSLSGANVLTF.